This T cell receptor beta chain emerged from a study of blood T cell repertoires in COVID-19. Across the whole study: Acute and convalescent COVID-19 samples came from the United States, Italy and Spain.

Authors' data handling: By means of reference gene primer amplification, nucleated cell counts were estimated. The data were produced by immunoSEQ multiplex PCR, yet TCRdb's version contains in-frame clones alone and is incomplete. V and J calls and clone size are given by that table; D and trimming were obtained from the DNA. The data hold approximately 200,000 clones, with around four fifths observed a single time. The CDR3 runs to 14 residues. The germline V gene encodes CDR1 KGHSH and CDR2 LQKENI. Trimming cost V 4 bases and J 2 bases; bases outside gene matches: 1. The clonotype was recovered from a woman between 25 and 40 years old with acute or convalescent COVID-19. V and J are TRBV18 and TRBJ2-2; TRBD1 matches at 7 bases. Sequenced: peripheral blood. The CDR3 loop is CASSRTGNTGELFF. CDR3 bases: TGTGCCAGCTCACGGACAGGAAACACCGGGGAGCTGTTTTTT. Supplemented by reference TRBV18 and TRBJ2-2, the full variable domain reads NAGVMQNPRHLVRRRGQEARLRCSPMKGHSHVYWYRQLPEEGLKFMVYLQKENIIDESGMPKERFSAEFPKEGPSILRIQQVVRGDSAAYFCASSRTGNTGELFFGEGSRLTVL.